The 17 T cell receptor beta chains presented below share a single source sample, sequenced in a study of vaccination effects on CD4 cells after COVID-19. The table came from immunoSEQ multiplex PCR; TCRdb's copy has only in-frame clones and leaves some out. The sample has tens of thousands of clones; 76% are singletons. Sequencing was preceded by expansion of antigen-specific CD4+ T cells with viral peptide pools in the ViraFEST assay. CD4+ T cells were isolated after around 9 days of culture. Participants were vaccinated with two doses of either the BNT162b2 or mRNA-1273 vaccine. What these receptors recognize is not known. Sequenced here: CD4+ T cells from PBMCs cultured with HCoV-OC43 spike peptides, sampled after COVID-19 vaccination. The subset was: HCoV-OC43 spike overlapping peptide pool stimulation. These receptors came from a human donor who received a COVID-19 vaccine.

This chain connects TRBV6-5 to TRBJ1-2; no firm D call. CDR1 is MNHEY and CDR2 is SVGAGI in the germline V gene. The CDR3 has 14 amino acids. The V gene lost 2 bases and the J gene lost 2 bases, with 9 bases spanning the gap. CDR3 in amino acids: CASSYRAFNYGYTF. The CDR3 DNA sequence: TGTGCCAGCAGTTACCGGGCCTTCAACTATGGCTACACCTTC.

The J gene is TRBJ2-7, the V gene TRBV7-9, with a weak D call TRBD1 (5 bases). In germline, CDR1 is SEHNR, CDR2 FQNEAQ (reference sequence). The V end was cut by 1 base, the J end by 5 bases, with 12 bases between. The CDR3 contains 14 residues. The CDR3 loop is CASSLGQGTHEQYV. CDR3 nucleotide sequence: TGTGCCAGCAGCTTAGGGCAGGGAACCCACGAGCAGTACGTC.

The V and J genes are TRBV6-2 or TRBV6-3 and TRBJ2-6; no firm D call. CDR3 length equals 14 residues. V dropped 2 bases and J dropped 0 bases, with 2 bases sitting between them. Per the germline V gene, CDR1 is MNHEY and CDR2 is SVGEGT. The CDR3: CASSYNSGANVLTF. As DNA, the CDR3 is TGTGCCAGCAGTTACAACTCTGGGGCCAACGTCCTGACTTTC.

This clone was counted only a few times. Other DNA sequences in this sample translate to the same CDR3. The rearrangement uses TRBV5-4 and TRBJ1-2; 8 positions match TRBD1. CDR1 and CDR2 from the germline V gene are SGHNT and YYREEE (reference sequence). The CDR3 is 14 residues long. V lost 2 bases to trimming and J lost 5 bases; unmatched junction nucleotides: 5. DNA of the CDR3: TGTGCCAGCAGCTTCGGGACAGGCGGATATGGCTACACCTTC. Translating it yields CASSFGTGGYGYTF.

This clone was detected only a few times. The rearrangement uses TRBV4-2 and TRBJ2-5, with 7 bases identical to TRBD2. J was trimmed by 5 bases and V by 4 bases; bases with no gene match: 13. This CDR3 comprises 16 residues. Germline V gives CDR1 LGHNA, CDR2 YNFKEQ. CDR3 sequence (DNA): TGTGCCAGCAGCCGAACAGGACAAAGGGGAGGGGAGACCCAGTACTTC. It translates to CASSRTGQRGGETQYF.

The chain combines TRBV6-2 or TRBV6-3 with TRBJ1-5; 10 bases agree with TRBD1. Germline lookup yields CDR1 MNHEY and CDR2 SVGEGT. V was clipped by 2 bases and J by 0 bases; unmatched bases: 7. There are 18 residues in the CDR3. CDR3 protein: CASSYPGQGFYSNQPQHF. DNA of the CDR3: TGTGCCAGCAGTTACCCGGGACAGGGGTTTTATAGCAATCAGCCCCAGCATTTT.

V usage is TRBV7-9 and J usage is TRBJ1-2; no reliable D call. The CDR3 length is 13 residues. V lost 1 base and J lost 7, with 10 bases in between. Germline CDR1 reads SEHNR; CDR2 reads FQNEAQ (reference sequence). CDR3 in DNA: TGTGCCAGCAGCTTAGAGTGGGGAAGTGGCTACACCTTC. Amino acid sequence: CASSLEWGSGYTF. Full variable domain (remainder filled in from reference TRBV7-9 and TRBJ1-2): DTGVSQNPRHKITKRGQNVTFRCDPISEHNRLYWYRQTLGQGPEFLTYFQNEAQLEKSRLLSDRFSAERPKGSFSTLEIQRTEQGDSAMYLCASSLEWGSGYTFGSGTRLTVV.

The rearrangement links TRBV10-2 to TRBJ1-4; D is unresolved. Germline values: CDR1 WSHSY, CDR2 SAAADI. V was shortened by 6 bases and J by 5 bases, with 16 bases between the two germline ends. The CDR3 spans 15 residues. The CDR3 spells CASRPPGPSNEKLFF. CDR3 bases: TGCGCCAGCAGACCCCCCGGACCGTCGAATGAAAAACTGTTTTTT.

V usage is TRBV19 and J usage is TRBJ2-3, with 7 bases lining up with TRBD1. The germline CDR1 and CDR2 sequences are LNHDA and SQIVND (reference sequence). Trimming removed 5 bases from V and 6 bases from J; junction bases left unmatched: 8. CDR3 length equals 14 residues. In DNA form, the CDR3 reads TGTGCCAGTAGTTTGGGACAGCTTGCGGATACGCAGTATTTT. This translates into CASSLGQLADTQYF. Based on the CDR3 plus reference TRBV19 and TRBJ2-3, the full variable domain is DGGITQSPKYLFRKEGQNVTLSCEQNLNHDAMYWYRQDPGQGLRLIYYSQIVNDFQKGDIAEGYSVSREKKESFPLTVTSAQKNPTAFYLCASSLGQLADTQYFGPGTRLTVL.

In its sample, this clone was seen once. As DNA, the CDR3 is TGCGCCAGCAGCTTGGACATTAGCCCAGATACGCAGTATTTT. Translation gives CASSLDISPDTQYF. The chain employs TRBV5-1 and TRBJ2-3; D remains unclear. V dropped 0 bases and J dropped 4 bases, with 9 bases sitting between them. This CDR3 has 14 amino acids. Germline V lookup: CDR1 SGHRS, CDR2 YFSETQ.

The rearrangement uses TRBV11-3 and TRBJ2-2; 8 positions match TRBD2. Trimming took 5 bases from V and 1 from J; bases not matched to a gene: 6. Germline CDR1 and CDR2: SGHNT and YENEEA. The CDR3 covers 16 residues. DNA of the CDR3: TGTGCCAGCAGCCCCGGGGGGGCTAGGAACACCGGGGAGCTGTTTTTT. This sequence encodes CASSPGGARNTGELFF.

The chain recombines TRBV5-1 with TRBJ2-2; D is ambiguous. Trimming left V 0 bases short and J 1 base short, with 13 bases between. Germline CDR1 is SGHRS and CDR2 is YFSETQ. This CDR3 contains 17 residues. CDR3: CASSLVVLSGNTGELFF. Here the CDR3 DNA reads TGCGCCAGCAGCTTGGTTGTTTTGTCAGGGAACACCGGGGAGCTGTTTTTT. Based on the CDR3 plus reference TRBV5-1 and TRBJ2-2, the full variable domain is KAGVTQTPRYLIKTRGQQVTLSCSPISGHRSVSWYQQTPGQGLQFLFEYFSETQRNKGNFPGRFSGRQFSNSRSEMNVSTLELGDSALYLCASSLVVLSGNTGELFFGEGSRLTVL.

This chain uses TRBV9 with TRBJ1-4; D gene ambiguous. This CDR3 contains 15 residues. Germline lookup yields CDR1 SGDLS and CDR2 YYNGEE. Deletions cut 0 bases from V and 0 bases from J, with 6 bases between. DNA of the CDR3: TGTGCCAGCAGCGTAGATCCAGCAACTAATGAAAAACTGTTTTTT. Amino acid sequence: CASSVDPATNEKLFF.

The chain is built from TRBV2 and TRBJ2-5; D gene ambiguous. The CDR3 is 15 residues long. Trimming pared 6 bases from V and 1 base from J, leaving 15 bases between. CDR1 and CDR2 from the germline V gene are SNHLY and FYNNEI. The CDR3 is CASRDPGRTQETQYF. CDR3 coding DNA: TGTGCCAGCAGGGACCCCGGACGCACCCAAGAGACCCAGTACTTC. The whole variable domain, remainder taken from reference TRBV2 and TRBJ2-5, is EPEVTQTPSHQVTQMGQEVILRCVPISNHLYFYWYRQILGQKVEFLVSFYNNEISEKSEIFDDQFSVERPDGSNFTLKIRSTKLEDSAMYFCASRDPGRTQETQYFGPGTRLLVL.

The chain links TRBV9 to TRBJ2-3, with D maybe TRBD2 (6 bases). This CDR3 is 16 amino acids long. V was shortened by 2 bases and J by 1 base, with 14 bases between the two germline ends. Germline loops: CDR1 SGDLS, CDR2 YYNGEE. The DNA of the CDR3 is TGTGCCAGCAGCGTCCTACCGGGGGTTGGCACAGATACGCAGTATTTT. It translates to CASSVLPGVGTDTQYF.

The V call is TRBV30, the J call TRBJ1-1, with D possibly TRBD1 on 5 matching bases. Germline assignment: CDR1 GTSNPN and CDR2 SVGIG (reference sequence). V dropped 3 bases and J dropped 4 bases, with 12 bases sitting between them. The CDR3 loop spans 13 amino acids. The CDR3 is CAWSPTRVTEAFF. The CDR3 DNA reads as TGTGCCTGGAGCCCAACCAGGGTCACTGAAGCTTTCTTT. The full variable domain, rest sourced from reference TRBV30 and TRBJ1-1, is SQTIHQWPATLVQPVGSPLSLECTVEGTSNPNLYWYRQAAGRGLQLLFYSVGIGQISSEVPQNLSASRPQDRQFILSSKKLLLSDSGFYLCAWSPTRVTEAFFGQGTRLTVV.

The CDR3 region has the DNA TGTGCCAGCAGCGTAAGTGGACGGAGGCAGGTAGAGACCCAGTACTTC. It codes for CASSVSGRRQVETQYF. The V gene is TRBV9, the J gene TRBJ2-5; D is possibly TRBD2 (5 bases). Trimming shortened V by 1 base and J by 4 bases, and 17 bases separated the two germline ends. Germline CDR1 is SGDLS and CDR2 is YYNGEE. There are 16 residues in the CDR3.